Each of the 32 T cell receptor beta chains below was sequenced from the same sample in a study of T cells in Graves' hyperthyroidism and ophthalmopathy (dated by TCRdb to the late 2010s). The method was multiplex PCR. The data were produced on an Illumina HiSeq 2000. The TCR beta CDR3 regions were amplified from the RNA transcripts. For the first round of RT-PCR on the TCR CDR3, the HTBI primer set was used together with the Qiagen OneStep RT-PCR kit. The public reads were run again by TCRdb, first through fastp at Q25 and then through MiXCR, and only productive beta chains were kept. Rows are combined by CDR3 protein, so each entry shows the most common genes and DNA. Present in this sample are some 570,000 distinct CDR3 sequences, 12% to 15% of which were seen just once. The ten largest clones take up roughly 7% of the sample. Sequencing was done on a sample of blood. These receptor sequences come from a woman aged 18-35 years with Graves' ophthalmopathy.

This clonotype came up many times. V is TRBV28 and J is TRBJ2-2, with a tentative D call TRBD2 (6 bases). This CDR3 region has 13 residues. Germline V CDR1 and CDR2: MDHEN, SYDVKM. V lost 7 bases and J lost 6, with 12 bases in between. CDR3 DNA: TGTGCCAGCACCGCGGGGTTTTCCGGGGAGCTGTTTTTT. As protein: CASTAGFSGELFF. The whole variable domain, remainder taken from reference TRBV28 and TRBJ2-2, is DVKVTQSSRYLVKRTGEKVFLECVQDMDHENMFWYRQDPGLGLRLIYFSYDVKMKEKGDIPEGYSVSREKKERFSLILESASTNQTSMYLCASTAGFSGELFFGEGSRLTVL.

This clonotype appeared many times. The chain employs TRBV6-2 or TRBV6-3 and TRBJ1-2; D is ambiguous. From germline, CDR1 is MNHEY and CDR2 SVGEGT. The CDR3 is 14 amino acids. V gave up 2 bases and J gave up 8 bases, with 15 bases separating them. CDR3 DNA: TGTGCCAGCAGTTACGACCGAGGGCGAGGCGGCTACACCTTC. It yields the protein CASSYDRGRGGYTF.

This clonotype was found many times. The rearrangement links TRBV6-1 to TRBJ1-1, with D possibly TRBD1 on 5 matching bases. The CDR3 consists of 12 residues. Germline V lookup: CDR1 MNHNS, CDR2 SASEGT. Trimming took off 5 bases at V and 8 bases at J, with 12 bases between the two ends. CDR3 region: CASSPWGREAFF. The CDR3 bases are TGTGCCAGCAGTCCTTGGGGCAGAGAAGCTTTCTTT.

This clonotype was seen many times. The chain is built from TRBV28 and TRBJ2-7, with TRBD2 identical over 8 bases. There are 16 residues in the CDR3. Germline V gives CDR1 MDHEN, CDR2 SYDVKM. V dropped 3 bases and J dropped 3; count of bases not matched to a gene: 10. CDR3 region: CASSFSWTSPNYEQYF. The CDR3 nucleotides are TGTGCCAGCAGTTTTAGCTGGACTAGCCCTAACTACGAGCAGTACTTC.

In DNA form, the CDR3 reads TGTGCCAGCAGTGAATTCGGACTAGCGGGAGACCCAGAGACCCAGTACTTC. Translating it yields CASSEFGLAGDPETQYF. The V call is TRBV2, the J call TRBJ2-5, with TRBD2 identical over 13 bases. J gave up 4 bases and V 2 bases, and 7 bases lay outside the gene matches. CDR1 SNHLY and CDR2 FYNNEI come from the germline V gene. The CDR3 has 17 amino acids.

This clonotype was found a few times. V is TRBV20-1 and J is TRBJ2-3; D is perhaps TRBD2 (6 bases). The CDR3 is 14 residues long. In germline, CDR1 is DFQATT, CDR2 SNEGSKA (reference sequence). Trimming left V 6 bases short and J 1 base short, with 14 bases between. CDR3 loop: CSAYGGYGTDTQYF. Written as DNA, the CDR3 is TGCAGTGCATACGGGGGTTACGGCACAGATACGCAGTATTTT.

The table lists this clonotype with many counts. This chain connects TRBV20-1 to TRBJ1-1; D is unresolved. This CDR3 has 13 amino acids. The V end was cut by 3 bases, the J end by 0 bases, with 8 bases between. In germline, CDR1 is DFQATT, CDR2 SNEGSKA (reference sequence). The CDR3 here is CSARDAMNTEAFF. DNA for the CDR3: TGCAGTGCTAGGGACGCCATGAACACTGAAGCTTTCTTT.

V usage is TRBV6-1 and J usage is TRBJ1-4, with TRBD1 matching 8 bases. Germline values: CDR1 MNHNS, CDR2 SASEGT. V shed 6 bases, J shed 5 bases, and the junction held 8 bases outside the gene matches. There are 15 residues in the CDR3. The CDR3 reads CASSSQTGENEKLFF. DNA of the CDR3: TGTGCCAGCAGCTCCCAGACAGGGGAGAATGAAAAACTGTTTTTT.

This clonotype was counted at least ten times. This sequence joins TRBV6-1 and TRBJ2-1, with TRBD2 identical over 9 bases. V dropped 5 bases and J dropped 4; count of bases not matched to a gene: 9. The CDR3 extends over 16 amino acids. The germline V gene encodes CDR1 MNHNS and CDR2 SASEGT. DNA for the CDR3: TGTGCCAGCAGTTCCGCCCTAGCGGGGTTATACAATGAGCAGTTCTTC. This translates into CASSSALAGLYNEQFF.

This clonotype was counted ten times or more. This chain uses TRBV6-1 with TRBJ2-4; possible D gene TRBD2, 5 bases. V was clipped by 1 base and J by 10 bases, with 20 bases between them. There are 16 residues in the CDR3. From germline, CDR1 is MNHNS and CDR2 SASEGT. CDR3 amino acids: CASSEEAARGNFIQYF. The CDR3 bases are TGTGCCAGCAGTGAAGAAGCCGCACGGGGAAACTTTATTCAGTACTTC.

There are many counts of this clonotype. The rearrangement links TRBV20-1 to TRBJ1-2, with D tentatively TRBD1 (5 bases). Looked up from germline, CDR1 is DFQATT and CDR2 is SNEGSKA (reference sequence). V dropped 5 bases and J dropped 5 bases, with 9 bases sitting between them. CDR3 length: 11 amino acids. The CDR3 bases are TGCAGTGCTGGGGAGGGGTATGGCTACACCTTC. Encoded protein: CSAGEGYGYTF.

There are many counts of this clonotype. The chain links TRBV28 to TRBJ1-2; 8 bases agree with TRBD1. Germline V gene lookup returns CDR1 MDHEN and CDR2 SYDVKM. This CDR3 comprises 15 residues. The V gene end was trimmed by 3 bases and the J gene end by 7 bases; junction bases not matched to a gene: 10. The CDR3 sequence is CASSFFVQGAGGYTF. For the CDR3, the DNA is TGTGCCAGCAGTTTTTTTGTCCAGGGGGCGGGTGGCTACACCTTC.

The chain is built from TRBV5-1 and TRBJ1-5; D is possibly TRBD1 (5 bases). The germline V and J ends were trimmed by 0 bases and 4 bases, with 11 bases remaining between them. Germline CDR1 is SGHRS and CDR2 is YFSETQ. This CDR3 contains 15 residues. CDR3 bases: TGCGCCAGCAGCTTGGGGGCAGGGAGAAATCAGCCCCAGCATTTT. It encodes CASSLGAGRNQPQHF.

The chain carries TRBV11-1 and TRBJ1-2, with a tentative D call TRBD1 (6 bases). The V gene's germline CDR1 is SGHAT and CDR2 FQDESV (reference sequence). The V end was cut by 2 bases, the J end by 8 bases, with 15 bases between. The CDR3 length is 14 residues. The CDR3, as DNA: TGTGCCAGCAGCTTAACAGGAGGACAGAACGGCTACACCTTC. Its protein is CASSLTGGQNGYTF.

This clonotype has ten or more counts. The J gene is TRBJ1-2, the V gene TRBV12-3 or TRBV12-4; D gene unclear. Trimming removed 3 bases at V and 3 bases at J, with 5 bases between. The CDR3 has 12 residues. CDR3 residues: CASSLEDYGYTF. The CDR3 DNA reads TGTGCCAGCAGTTTGGAAGACTATGGCTACACCTTC.

This clonotype was recorded many times. The chain uses TRBV6-1 and TRBJ2-7, with 9 bases aligning to TRBD1. Trimming cost V 5 bases and J 3 bases; bases outside gene matches: 8. This CDR3 contains 15 residues. Germline V gene lookup returns CDR1 MNHNS and CDR2 SASEGT. Written as DNA, the CDR3 is TGTGCCAGCAGTCAAAGGGAGACAGGGGGCTACGAGCAGTACTTC. Translated, it gives CASSQRETGGYEQYF.

Here the CDR3 reads CASSESGSERTEAFF. The CDR3 bases are TGTGCCAGCAGTGAGAGTGGGAGTGAGCGAACTGAAGCTTTCTTT. The gene calls are TRBV25-1 and TRBJ1-1; D is ambiguous. Trimming shortened V by 3 bases and J by 5 bases, and 16 bases separated the two germline ends. CDR3 length equals 15 residues. Germline V gene lookup returns CDR1 MGHDK and CDR2 SYGVNS.

This clonotype was recorded many times. The chain couples TRBV20-1 to TRBJ1-5; D perhaps matches TRBD1 (5 bases). Germline assignment: CDR1 DFQATT and CDR2 SNEGSKA (reference sequence). The length of the CDR3 is 15 residues. V lost 0 bases and J 5 bases, leaving 14 bases between the germline ends. In DNA form, the CDR3 reads TGCAGTGCTAGAGATGTTAAGGGGAACGATCAGCCCCAGCATTTT. Protein product: CSARDVKGNDQPQHF.

This clonotype was counted at least ten times. This rearrangement joins TRBV11-3 to TRBJ2-1, with D perhaps TRBD1 (5 bases). The V gene's germline CDR1 is SGHNT and CDR2 YENEEA. The CDR3 runs 16 residues. V dropped 1 base and J dropped 0 bases, with 10 bases sitting between them. CDR3 nucleotide sequence: TGTGCCAGCAGCTTAGTGGGGCGGAGCTCCTACAATGAGCAGTTCTTC. It encodes CASSLVGRSSYNEQFF.

This clonotype has ten or more counts. This rearrangement joins TRBV30 to TRBJ2-7; maybe TRBD1 (5 bases). The CDR3 has 11 amino acids. V was shortened by 6 bases and J by 2 bases, with 8 bases between the two germline ends. Germline V CDR1 and CDR2: GTSNPN, SVGIG (reference sequence). In DNA form, the CDR3 reads TGTGCCTGTGGACAAGCCTACGAGCAGTACTTC. This gives the protein CACGQAYEQYF.

The sample holds many counts of this clonotype. The J gene is TRBJ2-1, the V gene TRBV2; weak D call: TRBD2 (6 bases). The germline CDR1 and CDR2 sequences are SNHLY and FYNNEI. Trimming took 5 bases from V and 8 from J, leaving 16 bases between them. This CDR3 has 14 amino acids. The CDR3 nucleotides are TGTGCCAGCAGTCTAGCGACCTGGGACCATGAGCAGTTCTTC. This translates into CASSLATWDHEQFF. Filled out from reference TRBV2 and TRBJ2-1, the complete variable domain reads EPEVTQTPSHQVTQMGQEVILRCVPISNHLYFYWYRQILGQKVEFLVSFYNNEISEKSEIFDDQFSVERPDGSNFTLKIRSTKLEDSAMYFCASSLATWDHEQFFGPGTRLTVL.

In its sample, this clonotype was seen many times. The chain combines TRBV6-1 with TRBJ2-7; TRBD2 aligns across 10 bases. Germline CDR1 and CDR2: MNHNS and SASEGT. V dropped 7 bases and J dropped 6; count of bases not matched to a gene: 6. The length of the CDR3 is 13 residues. CDR3 DNA: TGTGCCAGCAAGCTAGCGGGAGCTGGCGAGCAGTACTTC. Protein product: CASKLAGAGEQYF.

In this sample, this clonotype turned up many times. The J gene is TRBJ1-2, the V gene TRBV9, with a tentative D call TRBD1 (6 bases). Germline CDR1 and CDR2: SGDLS and YYNGEE. The CDR3 runs to 16 residues. Trimming removed 0 bases from V and 1 base from J, with 13 bases in between. This CDR3 is CASSVGRGDINYGYTF. The DNA of the CDR3 is TGTGCCAGCAGCGTAGGCAGGGGCGACATTAACTATGGCTACACCTTC.

The sample holds many counts of this clonotype. The rearrangement uses TRBV11-2 and TRBJ2-3; D possibly uses TRBD1 or TRBD2 (6 bases each). The ends were cut back, 3 bases at V and 11 bases at J, with 15 bases in the middle. The CDR3 consists of 13 residues. CDR1 and CDR2 (germline): SGHAT, FQNNGV. The CDR3 region is CASSFGGGRGQYF. In DNA form, the CDR3 reads TGTGCCAGCAGCTTCGGAGGGGGACGAGGGCAGTATTTT.

This chain links TRBV6-4 with TRBJ2-1; the match to TRBD2 covers 11 bases. The trim removed 4 bases at V and 2 bases at J, leaving 1 base unmatched. CDR1 is MRHNA, CDR2 SNTAGT, per germline. This CDR3 spans 15 amino acids. The CDR3 loop is CASSVLAGAYNEQFF. CDR3 coding DNA: TGTGCCAGCAGTGTACTAGCGGGAGCCTACAATGAGCAGTTCTTC.

The chain carries TRBV11-2 and TRBJ2-6; TRBD1 aligns across 7 bases. Germline loops: CDR1 SGHAT, CDR2 FQNNGV. The CDR3 is made up of 19 amino acids. J lost 0 bases, V lost 3 bases, and 11 bases had no gene match. Here the CDR3 DNA reads TGTGCCAGCAGCTTGTTCGAGACAGGGTTGGGCTCTGGGGCCAACGTCCTGACTTTC. The encoded protein is CASSLFETGLGSGANVLTF.

The V and J genes are TRBV7-3 and TRBJ2-3; D uncertain. From germline, CDR1 is SGHTA and CDR2 FQGTGA. The CDR3 totals 14 residues. The germline V and J ends were trimmed by 4 bases and 4 bases, with 12 bases remaining between them. CDR3 sequence (DNA): TGTGCCAGCAGCTCCGACCCATTCGCAGATACGCAGTATTTT. Its translation is CASSSDPFADTQYF. The full variable domain, in which reference TRBV7-3 and TRBJ2-3 provide the parts outside the CDR3, is GAGVSQTPSNKVTEKGKYVELRCDPISGHTALYWYRQSLGQGPEFLIYFQGTGAADDSGLPNDRFFAVRPEGSVSTLKIQRTERGDSAVYLCASSSDPFADTQYFGPGTRLTVL.

CDR3 loop: CASSPETKQGGAGNTIYF. The CDR3 DNA reads as TGTGCCAGCAGCCCGGAAACTAAACAGGGTGGCGCTGGAAACACCATATATTTT. This chain joins TRBV11-3 and TRBJ1-3; D is perhaps TRBD1 (6 bases). Germline CDR1 SGHNT, CDR2 YENEEA. The V end was cut by 5 bases, the J end by 2 bases, with 22 bases between. This CDR3 has 18 amino acids.

The table lists this clonotype with a few counts. The chain combines TRBV5-4 with TRBJ2-7; D perhaps matches TRBD1 (6 bases). Per germline, CDR1 SGHNT and CDR2 YYREEE (reference sequence). The CDR3 runs to 16 residues. Trimming took 2 bases from V and 3 from J, leaving 18 bases between them. The CDR3 DNA is TGTGCCAGCAGCTTACACCATGACAGGCCTTTCTACGAGCAGTACTTC. This gives the protein CASSLHHDRPFYEQYF.

This clonotype was observed many times. The chain is built from TRBV15 and TRBJ1-5; D is perhaps TRBD1 (6 bases). The CDR3 covers 15 residues. Trimming removed 0 bases at V and 4 bases at J, with 10 bases between. Germline CDR1 and CDR2: LNHNV and YYDKDF (reference sequence). CDR3 sequence: CATSRDRGLNQPQHF. The DNA of the CDR3 is TGTGCCACCAGCAGAGATCGGGGGCTAAATCAGCCCCAGCATTTT.

This clonotype came up a few times. The CDR3 DNA reads as TGTGCCAGCAGCCAATACAGGGGGCGCTTAAACACCATATATTTT. Translating it yields CASSQYRGRLNTIYF. The rearrangement uses TRBV11-2 and TRBJ1-3; TRBD1 aligns across 9 bases. The CDR3 runs 15 residues. V lost 5 bases, J lost 6 bases, and 8 bases stayed unmatched. Germline CDR1 and CDR2: SGHAT and FQNNGV.

This clonotype has ten or more counts. The chain couples TRBV7-2 to TRBJ2-3, with 11 positions matching TRBD2. V gave up 2 bases and J gave up 8 bases; unmatched junction bases: 9. CDR1 and CDR2 (germline): SGHTA, FQGNSA. The CDR3 is made up of 16 amino acids. CDR3 sequence (DNA): TGTGCCAGCAGCTTAATACTAGCGGGAGCGGGGGGTACGCAGTATTTT. It encodes CASSLILAGAGGTQYF. The entire variable domain, with the rest obtained from reference TRBV7-2 and TRBJ2-3, is as follows: GAGVSQSPSNKVTEKGKDVELRCDPISGHTALYWYRQSLGQGLEFLIYFQGNSAPDKSGLPSDRFSAERTGGSVSTLTIQRTQQEDSAVYLCASSLILAGAGGTQYFGPGTRLTVL.